This entry features one T cell receptor (beta chain) sequence. As yet, its antigen is unknown. Distinct nucleotide sequences in the sample also encode this CDR3. The treatment is: oral pan-JAK inhibitor, 5-10 mg twice daily. These data belong to a study of CD8+ T cells in alopecia areata. Study-wide context: Treated patients were dosed with oral tofacitinib, taking 5 to 10 mg twice daily.

The study, taken as a whole, reports: TCR sharing was clearer in mice than between patients, perhaps partly owing to patient HLA diversity. It was lesional scalp, especially alopecia totalis/universalis, that showed higher clonality than normal scalp.

The sequencing template was cDNA reverse transcribed from extracted RNA. Data came from immunoSEQ multiplex PCR; TCRdb stores just in-frame clones and leaves some out. The sample yields some 80,000 clones, around 61% seen once. Deletions cut 0 bases from V and 4 bases from J, with 13 bases between. Per the germline V gene, CDR1 is LGHNA and CDR2 is YSLEER. This CDR3 comprises 15 residues. This receptor was identified in a human donor with alopecia areata. The chain combines TRBV4-3 with TRBJ2-7; D gene uncertain. The specimen comprised CD8+ T cells sorted from blood, sampled at week 24, from a patient treated with tofacitinib. This chain's CDR3 is CASSQEVGRAYEQYF. CDR3 nucleotide sequence: TGCGCCAGCAGCCAAGAGGTGGGCCGTGCTTACGAGCAGTACTTC.